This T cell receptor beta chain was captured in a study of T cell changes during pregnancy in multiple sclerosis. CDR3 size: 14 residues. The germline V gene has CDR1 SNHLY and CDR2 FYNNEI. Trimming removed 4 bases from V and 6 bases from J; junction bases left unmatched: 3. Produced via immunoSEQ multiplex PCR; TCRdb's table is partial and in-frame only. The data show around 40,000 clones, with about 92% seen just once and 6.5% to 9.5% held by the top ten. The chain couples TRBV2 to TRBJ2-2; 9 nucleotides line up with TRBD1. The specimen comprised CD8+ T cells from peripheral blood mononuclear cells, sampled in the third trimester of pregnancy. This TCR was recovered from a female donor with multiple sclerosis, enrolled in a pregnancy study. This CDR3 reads CASSGTGVAGELFF. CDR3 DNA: TGTGCCAGCAGTGGGACAGGGGTTGCCGGGGAGCTGTTTTTT.